This T cell receptor (beta chain) originates from a study of identical twins. V was shortened by 8 bases and J by 0 bases, with 11 bases between the two germline ends. The CDR3 covers 14 residues. CDR1 is MNHNS and CDR2 is SASEGT in the germline V gene. TCRdb re-called the 5' RACE reads with MiXCR, one entry per CDR3 protein. The sample yields roughly 700,000 distinct CDR3 sequences, 8% to 9% seen once. All donors comprised healthy Caucasians. Only a few counts were recorded for this clonotype. Its antigen is undetermined. Findings and limits, study-wide: Cross-sectional statistical analysis was relied on for the conclusions, without the same donors being followed. Zero-insertion analyses were open to partial confounding by invariant MAIT and iNKT cells. Abundant cord blood beta clonotypes carried fewer insertions; memory repertoires showed none.

These records were also assigned to another study, of yellow fever vaccine responses in identical twins.

This receptor was obtained from a woman younger than 30 in good health. The chain employs TRBV6-1 and TRBJ1-5; unclear D gene. The specimen sequenced was PBMCs. The CDR3 here is CASRGQYSNQPQHF. CDR3 DNA sequence: TGTGCCAGCCGAGGGCAGTATAGCAATCAGCCCCAGCATTTT.